Following are 21 T cell receptor beta chains from one sample sequenced in a study of CD8+ T cells in alopecia areata (dated by TCRdb to the late 2010s). The sample's treatment or condition label, decoded: oral pan-JAK inhibitor, 5-10 mg twice daily. Library prep was done by the immunoSEQ multiplex PCR assay. RNA was extracted from all samples and reverse transcribed into cDNA as template for TCR sequencing. TCRdb retrieved this table from immuneACCESS and kept in-frame rearrangements only. Not all clones are present; in checked studies, unresolved V genes account for under half, and no reason is known for the remainder. For this sample the table gives around 300,000 clones, of which over 45% were detected only once. The ten largest clones take up about 0.9% of the sample. The sample was CD4+ T cells sorted from blood, taken around week 52, from a patient treated with tofacitinib. The receptors here all came from a human donor with alopecia areata.

The chain recombines TRBV15 with TRBJ2-1; no clear D gene. The CDR3 is 13 amino acids. Looked up from germline, CDR1 is LNHNV and CDR2 is YYDKDF (reference sequence). The V gene lost 3 bases and the J gene lost 8 bases, with 11 bases spanning the gap. The CDR3 nucleotides read TGTGCCACCAGCAGTCCGTTTAGGGATGAGCAGTTCTTC. Translated: CATSSPFRDEQFF.

The table lists this clone with a count of one. This chain joins TRBV9 and TRBJ2-3; 8 bases agree with TRBD2. Losses at the gene ends were 0 bases for V and 5 bases for J; bases not matched to a gene: 5. The CDR3 extends over 15 amino acids. The germline CDR1 and CDR2 sequences are SGDLS and YYNGEE. The CDR3 coding sequence is TGTGCCAGCAGCGTAGCAGCGGGGGCTGGAGATACGCAGTATTTT. This codes for CASSVAAGAGDTQYF.

The gene calls are TRBV5-1 and TRBJ2-1, with 7 bases aligning to TRBD1. Losses at the gene ends were 1 base for V and 8 bases for J; bases not matched to a gene: 9. Germline lookup yields CDR1 SGHRS and CDR2 YFSETQ. The CDR3 loop spans 15 amino acids. The DNA for the CDR3 is TGCGCCAGCAGCTTGCTATCGACAGGGAAGGATGAGCAGTTCTTC. Its translation: CASSLLSTGKDEQFF. The full variable domain, in which reference TRBV5-1 and TRBJ2-1 provide the parts outside the CDR3, is KAGVTQTPRYLIKTRGQQVTLSCSPISGHRSVSWYQQTPGQGLQFLFEYFSETQRNKGNFPGRFSGRQFSNSRSEMNVSTLELGDSALYLCASSLLSTGKDEQFFGPGTRLTVL.

The V gene is TRBV18, the J gene TRBJ2-1; 11 nucleotides line up with TRBD1. The CDR3 spans 14 residues. Germline trimming cut 3 bases from V and 9 bases from J; bases unmatched to any gene: 4. Germline lookup yields CDR1 KGHSH and CDR2 LQKENI. CDR3 nucleotides: TGTGCCAGCTCACCCGGACAGGGGGCTTCTGAGCAGTTCTTC. Encoded protein: CASSPGQGASEQFF.

The chain couples TRBV29-1 to TRBJ2-5, with 9 nucleotides matching TRBD1. From germline, CDR1 is SQVTM and CDR2 ANQGSEA. CDR3 size: 15 residues. Trimming at V came to 4 bases and at J to 3 bases, leaving 9 bases not matched to a gene. CDR3 sequence: CSVARSGTGKETQYF. CDR3 nucleotides: TGCAGCGTTGCCCGGTCGGGGACAGGGAAAGAGACCCAGTACTTC. Supplemented by reference TRBV29-1 and TRBJ2-5, the full variable domain reads SAVISQKPSRDICQRGTSLTIQCQVDSQVTMMFWYRQQPGQSLTLIATANQGSEATYESGFVIDKFPISRPNLTFSTLTVSNMSPEDSSIYLCSVARSGTGKETQYFGPGTRLLVL.

In this sample, this clone turned up a few times. This rearrangement joins TRBV5-6 to TRBJ1-1, with D possibly being TRBD1 (5 bases). Germline V gives CDR1 SGHDT, CDR2 YYEEEE. V gave up 2 bases and J gave up 2 bases, with 10 bases separating them. This CDR3 spans 14 amino acids. The CDR3 loop is CASSFSWTNTEAFF. The CDR3 nucleotides are TGTGCCAGCAGCTTTAGTTGGACAAACACTGAAGCTTTCTTT. The full variable domain, completed using reference TRBV5-6 and TRBJ1-1, is DAGVTQSPTHLIKTRGQQVTLRCSPKSGHDTVSWYQQALGQGPQFIFQYYEEEERQRGNFPDRFSGHQFPNYSSELNVNALLLGDSALYLCASSFSWTNTEAFFGQGTRLTVV.

The CDR3 sequence is CAWSQGLSNEQFF. Written as DNA, the CDR3 is TGTGCCTGGAGTCAGGGGCTCTCGAATGAGCAGTTCTTC. The chain has TRBV30 and TRBJ2-1; TRBD1 might be the D (6 bases). Per the germline V gene, CDR1 is GTSNPN and CDR2 is SVGIG (reference sequence). The CDR3 consists of 13 residues. V lost 2 bases and J 7 bases, leaving 12 bases between the germline ends.

The V and J genes are TRBV5-6 and TRBJ1-4, with 9 nucleotides matching TRBD1. The CDR3 has 14 amino acids. CDR1 SGHDT and CDR2 YYEEEE come from the germline V gene. V shed 4 bases and J 7 bases; nucleotides not matched to a gene: 5. The DNA for the CDR3 is TGTGCCAGCAGCAGAGGGACAGGGAGTGAAAAACTGTTTTTT. The encoded protein is CASSRGTGSEKLFF.

The chain has TRBV20-1 and TRBJ1-3; D uncertain. There are 11 residues in the CDR3. V was cut by 0 bases and J by 4 bases, with 1 base left in between. Germline V gene sequence: CDR1 DFQATT, CDR2 SNEGSKA (reference sequence). CDR3 nucleotide sequence: TGCAGTGCTAGAGAGGGAAACACCATATATTTT. This translates into CSAREGNTIYF.

The chain has TRBV15 and TRBJ2-3; 9 bases are shared with TRBD2. CDR1 and CDR2 (germline): LNHNV, YYDKDF (reference sequence). The ends lost 1 base at V and 2 bases at J; junction bases unmatched: 4. The CDR3 loop spans 16 amino acids. CDR3 loop: CATSRGSGGFTDTQYF. CDR3 nucleotide sequence: TGTGCCACCAGCAGAGGTAGCGGGGGTTTCACAGATACGCAGTATTTT.

The chain recombines TRBV30 with TRBJ1-5, with unresolved D. Germline CDR1 is GTSNPN and CDR2 is SVGIG (reference sequence). Trimming left V 2 bases short and J 4 bases short, with 12 bases between. The CDR3 has 14 amino acids. DNA for the CDR3: TGTGCCTGGAGTAACGGAAAGCTAAATCAGCCCCAGCATTTT. It yields the protein CAWSNGKLNQPQHF.

CDR3 coding DNA: TGTGCCAGCAGCCCCGGGACAGGGGAAGGGGAGACCCAGTACTTC. Residues: CASSPGTGEGETQYF. The rearrangement uses TRBV7-9 and TRBJ2-5; 10 bases align to TRBD1. CDR1 is SEHNR, CDR2 FQNEAQ, per germline (reference sequence). The CDR3 has 15 residues. Germline trimming cut 5 bases from V and 5 bases from J; bases unmatched to any gene: 8.

V gene TRBV15 combines with J gene TRBJ2-7; 7 bases match TRBD2. The CDR3 has 13 residues. Germline V gives CDR1 LNHNV, CDR2 YYDKDF (reference sequence). The V and J ends lost 3 bases and 4 bases, in that order; junction bases with no gene match: 3. The CDR3 DNA reads TGTGCCACCAGCAGCAGACTAGCTTACGAGCAGTACTTC. Translating gives CATSSRLAYEQYF.

The gene calls are TRBV29-1 and TRBJ2-1, with D possibly matching TRBD2 (5 bases). The CDR3 runs 14 residues. Germline assignment: CDR1 SQVTM and CDR2 ANQGSEA. Trimming removed 7 bases at V and 2 bases at J, with 15 bases between. The CDR3 protein is CSDVTRGTYNEQFF. Here the CDR3 DNA reads TGCAGCGATGTGACTCGGGGAACCTACAATGAGCAGTTCTTC.

This clone appeared a single time. The V call is TRBV7-9, the J call TRBJ2-7; D is possibly TRBD2 (6 bases). Germline lookup yields CDR1 SEHNR and CDR2 FQNEAQ (reference sequence). V lost 5 bases to trimming and J lost 4 bases, with 24 bases between them. CDR3 length equals 17 residues. CDR3 in DNA: TGTGCCAGCAGCCCACCCCGACCCCTTGGAGGGTCGTACGAGCAGTACTTC. Its protein product is CASSPPRPLGGSYEQYF.

The rearrangement joins TRBV5-1 to TRBJ2-7; tentative D call: TRBD1 (6 bases). V was pared by 1 base and J by 4 bases, with 12 bases between. The CDR3 runs 14 residues. Germline V CDR1 and CDR2: SGHRS, YFSETQ. The CDR3 loop is CASSLKSGVYEQYF. CDR3 sequence (DNA): TGCGCCAGCAGCTTGAAGTCAGGGGTGTACGAGCAGTACTTC. Combining the CDR3 with reference TRBV5-1 and TRBJ2-7 gives the whole variable domain KAGVTQTPRYLIKTRGQQVTLSCSPISGHRSVSWYQQTPGQGLQFLFEYFSETQRNKGNFPGRFSGRQFSNSRSEMNVSTLELGDSALYLCASSLKSGVYEQYFGPGTRLTVT.

This chain uses TRBV6-5 with TRBJ2-3, with D tentatively TRBD2 (5 bases). Trimming took 2 bases from V and 6 from J, leaving 12 bases between them. The CDR3 runs 14 residues. Per the germline V gene, CDR1 is MNHEY and CDR2 is SVGAGI. CDR3 DNA: TGTGCCAGCAGTTACCAGCCTAGCAGCGATACGCAGTATTTT. Amino acid sequence: CASSYQPSSDTQYF.

The chain employs TRBV30 and TRBJ2-1, with TRBD2 matching over 8 bases. V trimming: 0 bases; J trimming: 15 bases; junction bases outside the gene matches: 10. From germline, CDR1 is GTSNPN and CDR2 SVGIG (reference sequence). CDR3 size: 13 residues. The CDR3 bases are TGTGCCTGGAGTGTACAAGGCGGGGGGACTTCGTTCTTC. Protein sequence: CAWSVQGGGTSFF.

The chain links TRBV9 to TRBJ2-5; TRBD2 is a possible D gene (6 bases). Trimming removed 4 bases from V and 4 bases from J, with 8 bases in between. The CDR3 contains 12 residues. From germline, CDR1 is SGDLS and CDR2 YYNGEE. In DNA form, the CDR3 reads TGTGCCAGCAGCAAAGCGGGAGAGACCCAGTACTTC. Residues: CASSKAGETQYF.

The CDR3 DNA reads TGTGCCAGCAGCGGAGAGGAGTACAATGAGCAGTTCTTC. Its protein is CASSGEEYNEQFF. The chain joins TRBV6-1 to TRBJ2-1; no reliable D call. V was shortened by 6 bases and J by 4 bases, with 10 bases between the two germline ends. From germline, CDR1 is MNHNS and CDR2 SASEGT. This CDR3 is built from 13 residues.

The V call is TRBV7-8, the J call TRBJ1-3; D not certain. Germline V CDR1 and CDR2: SGHVS, FQNEAQ. CDR3 size: 17 residues. Trimming stripped 2 bases from V and 0 bases from J, with 14 bases between. The CDR3 is CASSLNRQPSSGNTIYF. The CDR3 coding sequence is TGTGCCAGCAGCTTAAACCGTCAGCCGAGCTCTGGAAACACCATATATTTT.